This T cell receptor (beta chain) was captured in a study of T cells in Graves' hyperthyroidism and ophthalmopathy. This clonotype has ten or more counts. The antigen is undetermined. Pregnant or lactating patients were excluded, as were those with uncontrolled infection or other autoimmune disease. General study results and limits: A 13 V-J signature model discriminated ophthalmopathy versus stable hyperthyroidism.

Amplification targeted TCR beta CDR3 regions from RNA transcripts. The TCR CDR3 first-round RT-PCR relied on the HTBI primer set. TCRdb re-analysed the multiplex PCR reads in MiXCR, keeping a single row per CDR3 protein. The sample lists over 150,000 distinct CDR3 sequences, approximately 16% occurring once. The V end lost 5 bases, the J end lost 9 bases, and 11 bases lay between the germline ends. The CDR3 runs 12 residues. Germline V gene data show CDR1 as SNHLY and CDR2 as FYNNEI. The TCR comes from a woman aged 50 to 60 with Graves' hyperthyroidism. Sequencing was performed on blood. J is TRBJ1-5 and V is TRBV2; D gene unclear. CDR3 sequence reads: CASSIGYRPQHF. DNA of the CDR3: TGTGCCAGCAGTATCGGTTATCGGCCCCAGCATTTT.